The sequence of this T cell receptor (beta chain) was determined in a study of T cell responses to AZD1222 COVID-19 vaccine. General study findings and limits: The breadth and depth of Spike-specific TCRs increased once two AZD1222 doses had been given. Just six people given AZD1222 tested seropositive at baseline. Nearly half of spike-specific TCRs reportedly target unmutated variant regions. Among vaccine-associated CD4 TCRs, coverage spanned spike, with dominance at 160-218 and 743-854.

Profiling relied on immunoSEQ multiplex PCR, and the TCRdb table lists in-frame clones only, not all of them. This table holds 90,000 to 95,000 clones, over 75% found once. The germline V and J ends were trimmed by 3 bases and 8 bases, with 17 bases remaining between them. The germline V gene has CDR1 MDHEN and CDR2 SYDVKM. The CDR3 is 15 residues long. Note on this clone: Its antigen is not known.

J is TRBJ1-5 and V is TRBV28; tentatively, D is TRBD1 (6 bases). The source of this sequence is an adult in good health. Sample: peripheral blood, taken on day 0 of AZD1222 vaccination. CDR3 region: CASSLVNRDAEPQHF. For the CDR3, the DNA is TGTGCCAGCAGTTTGGTTAACAGGGATGCCGAGCCCCAGCATTTT.